The next 14 T cell receptor beta chains were all read from a single sample in a study of T-cell memory formation after mild COVID-19 (dated by TCRdb to the early 2020s). Libraries were prepared through 5' RACE. TCRdb records Illumina NovaSeq 6000 as the sequencer. The raw public data were reprocessed by TCRdb itself: fastp quality trimming at Q25, MiXCR clonotype calling, in-frame beta chains only. When rows share a CDR3 protein, they turn into one entry using the most common DNA and genes. This sample comprises fewer than 450,000 distinct CDR3 sequences, roughly 26% of them detected only once. The ten biggest clones cover about 8.7% of the sample. What was sequenced was PBMCs or a T cell subset sorted from them (not recorded which). The receptors shown here come from an adult woman who had mild COVID-19 (a few samples of this study predate the infection). The sample titles of this study are shuffled in the database, so cell type and time point are left out; the donor was told from shared clones.

This clonotype showed up just a few times. V is TRBV6-5 and J is TRBJ2-3; a weak D match, TRBD2 (6 bases). CDR3 size: 17 residues. The germline gives CDR1 MNHEY, CDR2 SVGAGI. Trimming pared 4 bases from V and 8 bases from J, leaving 25 bases between. In DNA, the CDR3 is TGTGCCAGCAGTTCCAAAATCGGTCCATTCGGGAGTGGTACGCAGTATTTT. Translation gives CASSSKIGPFGSGTQYF.

V usage is TRBV12-3 or TRBV12-4 and J usage is TRBJ2-5; 9 positions agree with TRBD2. The V segment lost 6 bases and the J segment 5 bases; nucleotides outside the gene matches: 10. The CDR3 totals 15 residues. The chain's CDR3 is CASSRLAGVGETQYF. CDR3 DNA sequence: TGTGCCAGCAGCCGTTTAGCGGGAGTTGGGGAGACCCAGTACTTC.

This clonotype was seen more than once but under ten times. The chain is built from TRBV5-1 and TRBJ2-5; possible D gene TRBD1, 6 bases. V gave up 3 bases and J gave up 1 base, with 16 bases separating them. Germline V gives CDR1 SGHRS, CDR2 YFSETQ. The CDR3 extends over 16 amino acids. This CDR3 reads CASSSSTGLGQETQYF. CDR3 nucleotides: TGCGCCAGCAGCTCGAGTACAGGGTTGGGCCAAGAGACCCAGTACTTC.

This chain links TRBV7-2 with TRBJ2-3; 10 nucleotides agree with TRBD2. CDR1 is SGHTA, CDR2 FQGNSA, per germline. This CDR3 contains 17 residues. The V gene end was trimmed by 2 bases and the J gene end by 6 bases; junction bases not matched to a gene: 11. CDR3 coding DNA: TGTGCCAGCAGCTTAAGCCCAGCGGGAGGGCCGGGTGATACGCAGTATTTT. It is translated as CASSLSPAGGPGDTQYF.

The V call is TRBV28, the J call TRBJ1-2; a possible D gene is TRBD1 (6 bases). The V end lost 2 bases, the J end lost 4 bases, and 14 bases lay between the germline ends. The V gene's germline CDR1 is MDHEN and CDR2 SYDVKM. The CDR3 covers 15 residues. CDR3 sequence reads: CASSLASGAGYGYTF. CDR3 in DNA: TGTGCCAGCAGTTTAGCGTCAGGGGCCGGCTATGGCTACACCTTC.

The chain uses TRBV12-3 or TRBV12-4 and TRBJ1-2; no reliable D call. Trimming shortened V by 3 bases and J by 2 bases, and 10 bases separated the two germline ends. The CDR3 runs to 14 residues. The CDR3 loop reads CASSFGIRNYGYTF. CDR3 in DNA: TGTGCCAGCAGTTTCGGGATCAGAAACTATGGCTACACCTTC.

The chain has TRBV29-1 and TRBJ2-5; TRBD2 matches at 9 bases. Trimming took 2 bases from V and 2 from J; bases not matched to a gene: 0. The germline V gene encodes CDR1 SQVTM and CDR2 ANQGSEA. This CDR3 contains 13 residues. The CDR3 coding sequence is TGCAGCGTTGAACTAGCGGGACAAGAGACCCAGTACTTC. Translating gives CSVELAGQETQYF.

The rearrangement uses TRBV5-1 and TRBJ2-3, with 7 nucleotides matching TRBD1. The CDR3 contains 16 residues. Germline V CDR1 and CDR2: SGHRS, YFSETQ. J lost 4 bases, V lost 4 bases, and 12 bases had no gene match. The CDR3 protein is CASSETGVIAADTQYF. The CDR3 coding sequence is TGCGCCAGCAGCGAAACAGGGGTGATAGCCGCAGATACGCAGTATTTT.

In this sample, this clonotype turned up a few times. This rearrangement joins TRBV11-3 to TRBJ2-1, with TRBD2 matching 7 bases. Germline trimming cut 5 bases from V and 4 bases from J; bases unmatched to any gene: 14. Germline CDR1 is SGHNT and CDR2 is YENEEA. The CDR3 consists of 17 residues. CDR3 coding DNA: TGTGCCAGCAGCGCAGAGGCCGGGTGGCGGGAGTACAATGAGCAGTTCTTC. This codes for CASSAEAGWREYNEQFF. Filled out from reference TRBV11-3 and TRBJ2-1, the complete variable domain reads EAGVVQSPRYKIIEKKQPVAFWCNPISGHNTLYWYLQNLGQGPELLIRYENEEAVDDSQLPKDRFSAERLKGVDSTLKIQPAELGDSAVYLCASSAEAGWREYNEQFFGPGTRLTVL.

V usage is TRBV5-1 and J usage is TRBJ1-5, with a weak D call TRBD1 (6 bases). The CDR3 has 15 residues. V lost 0 bases, J lost 7 bases, and 14 bases lay in between. CDR1 is SGHRS, CDR2 YFSETQ, per germline. CDR3 sequence reads: CASSLGQGSGQPQHF. As DNA, the CDR3 is TGCGCCAGCAGCTTGGGGCAGGGGTCGGGGCAGCCCCAGCATTTT.

This chain uses TRBV7-8 with TRBJ2-7, with D maybe TRBD2 (6 bases). The V end was cut by 5 bases, the J end by 5 bases, with 31 bases between. CDR1 and CDR2 from the germline V gene are SGHVS and FQNEAQ. The CDR3 is 19 amino acids. CDR3 amino acids: CASSAPPGQRVNPFNEQYF. The DNA for the CDR3 is TGTGCCAGCAGCGCCCCACCTGGGCAGCGGGTCAATCCTTTCAACGAGCAGTACTTC.

This clonotype was picked up a small number of times. The gene calls are TRBV7-2 and TRBJ1-4; 8 nucleotides agree with TRBD1. J gave up 7 bases and V 1 base, and 5 bases lay outside the gene matches. The CDR3 is 15 residues long. Germline V gene lookup returns CDR1 SGHTA and CDR2 FQGNSA. The CDR3 reads CASSLERDRIEKLFF. As DNA, the CDR3 is TGTGCCAGCAGCTTAGAACGGGACAGGATTGAAAAACTGTTTTTT.

J is TRBJ1-6 and V is TRBV7-2; 7 bases align to TRBD1. Germline V CDR1 and CDR2: SGHTA, FQGNSA. The CDR3 runs to 17 residues. The trim removed 1 base at V and 7 bases at J, leaving 10 bases unmatched. The CDR3 nucleotides read TGTGCCAGCAGCTTAGATCGGGTGGGACAGCTGAATTCACCCCTCCACTTT. Protein sequence: CASSLDRVGQLNSPLHF.

V is TRBV12-3 or TRBV12-4 and J is TRBJ1-2; TRBD1 aligns across 10 bases. V lost 6 bases to trimming and J lost 4 bases; unmatched junction nucleotides: 17. The CDR3 has 18 residues. The chain's CDR3 is CASSLTDRGRLDPYGYTF. CDR3 nucleotide sequence: TGTGCCAGCAGCCTCACTGACAGGGGGCGCCTTGACCCCTATGGCTACACCTTC.